This note documents a single TCR beta chain sequence. This clonotype was seen ten or more times. Its antigen is still unknown. No qualities accompany the bases; no much larger clone lies one base away. Per the publication, the treatment or condition label means: allogeneic hematopoietic cell transplantation with graft depleted of TCRalphabeta T cells and CD19 B cells. TCRalphabeta/CD19-depleted allogeneic hematopoietic cell grafts were given to the transplant recipients, all of whom were children. The library was prepared using PCR. The run used an Illumina HiSeq 2500. TCR library preparation used molecular barcoding, with unique molecular identifiers applied to normalize quantification of the TCRbeta repertoire. Using fastp trimming at Q25 and MiXCR clonotype assembly, TCRdb reanalyzed the public sequencing data and kept in-frame beta chains. Every CDR3 protein is listed once, alongside the most common genes and DNA of its rows. The sample yields fewer than 700,000 distinct CDR3 sequences; under 15% were counted once. The ten top clones hold 2.2% of the sample.

This specimen comes from a study of T-cell reconstitution after alpha-beta-depleted transplantation in children (TCRdb year 2016). Notes on the research overall: The study quantitatively tracked T-cell immune reconstitution after TCRalphabeta/CD19-depleted allogeneic hematopoietic cell transplantation in children using TCR repertoire profiling.

General study outcomes and caveats: In some patients, the high TCRbeta diversity seen at day 60 was put down to recipient T cells and intrathymic progenitors that had survived conditioning. The apparently early recovery of alphabetaT-cell counts about two months after transplant reportedly depended on only several hundred rapidly expanded clones that came from non-depleted graft cells. The frequencies of hyperexpanded clones fell over the following months, and after one year, T-cell counts and TCRbeta diversity were mostly attributed to newly produced T cells.

The CDR3 contains 15 residues, cysteine and phenylalanine counted. Only the CDR3 part of the read is kept: 45 bases, read in frame from the first base. CDR1 and CDR2, per the germline V gene, are SGDLS and YYNGEE. V lost 0 bases and J lost 4 bases, and the count of bases not matched to a germline gene is 3. This clonotype was obtained from a male patient under 18 who had a stem cell transplant for acute myeloid leukemia, so the T cells may come from the graft donor. The material was PBMCs, mostly from graft donor cells, obtained 360 days after TCRalphabeta/CD19-depleted stem cell transplant. The sequence links TRBV9 to TRBJ2-2; the central 7 bases match TRBD2. The CDR3 amino acid sequence is: CASSVVTGGTGELFF. The DNA reads TGTGCCAGCAGCGTAGTGACGGGGGGCACCGGGGAGCTGTTTTTT.